A single sample is the source of the 5 T cell receptor beta chains below, sequenced in a study of T cell responses to AZD1222 COVID-19 vaccine. The protocol was immunoSEQ multiplex PCR, while the TCRdb copy is restricted to in-frame clones and leaves out a portion. This sample has over 100,000 clones; 91% occur once, and the top ten carry approximately 7.9%. The sample consisted of peripheral blood, taken on day 0 of AZD1222 vaccination. The receptors derive from an adult in good health.

The chain has TRBV19 and TRBJ2-5; 8 positions agree with TRBD1. Looked up from germline, CDR1 is LNHDA and CDR2 is SQIVND (reference sequence). The CDR3 contains 15 residues. V shed 4 bases and J 1 base; nucleotides not matched to a gene: 5. The CDR3 DNA reads as TGTGCCAGTAGTAACGGACAGGGCCCCCAAGAGACCCAGTACTTC. It translates to CASSNGQGPQETQYF.

The V gene is TRBV19, the J gene TRBJ1-1, with a possible D match to TRBD1 (5 bases). The germline CDR1 and CDR2 sequences are LNHDA and SQIVND (reference sequence). CDR3 size: 15 residues. The germline V and J ends were trimmed by 6 bases and 1 base, with 15 bases remaining between them. The CDR3 sequence is CASRPGAGRNTEAFF. CDR3 DNA sequence: TGTGCCAGTAGACCCGGGGCGGGGCGGAACACTGAAGCTTTCTTT.

The gene calls are TRBV4-1 and TRBJ1-1, with D unresolved. This CDR3 spans 15 amino acids. Trimming cost V 0 bases and J 4 bases, with 12 bases left between them. The germline gives CDR1 MGHRA, CDR2 YSYEKL. Written as DNA, the CDR3 is TGCGCCAGCAGCCAAGATCAGGCTCGCGGCACTGAAGCTTTCTTT. Translated: CASSQDQARGTEAFF.

The chain combines TRBV6-5 with TRBJ1-2, with 9 bases lining up with TRBD1. This CDR3 contains 13 residues. Germline CDR1 MNHEY, CDR2 SVGAGI. The J segment lost 4 bases and the V segment lost 5 bases, leaving 2 bases of the junction unmatched. Written as DNA, the CDR3 is TGTGCCAGCAGTAGGGACAGGGTCTATGGCTACACCTTC. It encodes CASSRDRVYGYTF.

Concerning this clone itself: The sample holds other DNA sequences that translate to the same CDR3. This chain links TRBV18 with TRBJ1-1; 9 nucleotides line up with TRBD1. V was clipped by 0 bases and J by 1 base; unmatched bases: 0. CDR1 and CDR2 (germline): KGHSH, LQKENI. The CDR3 spans 15 residues. Written as DNA, the CDR3 is TGTGCCAGCTCACCACCGACAGGGGGGAACACTGAAGCTTTCTTT. Translated: CASSPPTGGNTEAFF.